Shown below are 10 T cell receptor beta chains from a single sample sequenced in a study of a mutant IDH1 vaccine in newly diagnosed glioma. Time point defined: week 23, last vaccination. The vaccine gave 300 ug of a 20-mer mutant IDH1 peptide subcutaneously per dose. Antigen specificity for these receptors is unknown. Using immunoSEQ multiplex PCR, the repertoire was profiled, and TCRdb retains in-frame clones only, with some absent. This sample has roughly 29,000 clones, with less than 90% found just once. This specimen consisted of PBMCs, obtained from a glioma patient whose treatment included an IDH1 peptide vaccine. These receptors all stem from a woman in her late teens or twenties with glioma.

The J gene is TRBJ1-2, the V gene TRBV5-6; 7 positions agree with TRBD1. This CDR3 comprises 13 residues. Losses at the gene ends were 4 bases for V and 1 base for J; bases not matched to a gene: 1. Germline values: CDR1 SGHDT, CDR2 YYEEEE. The CDR3 sequence is CASSGTVNYGYTF. In DNA form, the CDR3 reads TGTGCCAGCAGCGGGACAGTTAACTATGGCTACACCTTC. Using reference TRBV5-6 and TRBJ1-2 for the parts outside the CDR3, the full variable domain is DAGVTQSPTHLIKTRGQQVTLRCSPKSGHDTVSWYQQALGQGPQFIFQYYEEEERQRGNFPDRFSGHQFPNYSSELNVNALLLGDSALYLCASSGTVNYGYTFGSGTRLTVV.

This chain joins TRBV9 and TRBJ1-1; no firm D call. CDR3 length: 13 residues. Germline values: CDR1 SGDLS, CDR2 YYNGEE. Trimming removed 0 bases at V and 1 base at J, with 4 bases between. The CDR3 loop reads CASSVAQNTEAFF. In DNA form, the CDR3 reads TGTGCCAGCAGCGTAGCCCAGAACACTGAAGCTTTCTTT.

This chain connects TRBV30 to TRBJ2-3; D may be TRBD1 (6 bases). Trimming shortened V by 2 bases and J by 3 bases, and 9 bases separated the two germline ends. CDR1 and CDR2 from the germline V gene are GTSNPN and SVGIG (reference sequence). The CDR3 spans 13 residues. The CDR3 reads CAWSRTVTDTQYF. The CDR3 nucleotides are TGTGCCTGGAGTAGGACAGTAACAGATACGCAGTATTTT.

V is TRBV5-4 and J is TRBJ1-2; D not resolved. With 3 bases removed from V and 4 bases from J, the gap between germline ends came to 13 bases. CDR1 SGHNT and CDR2 YYREEE come from the germline V gene (reference sequence). This CDR3 contains 14 residues. CDR3 protein: CASSSFGTRYGYTF. The DNA of the CDR3 is TGTGCCAGCAGCTCCTTCGGAACACGCTATGGCTACACCTTC.

The CDR3 loop is CASSFSGGVDEQYF. As DNA, the CDR3 is TGTGCCAGCAGCTTTTCCGGGGGGGTCGACGAGCAGTACTTC. The chain combines TRBV5-5 with TRBJ2-7, with TRBD2 matching over 8 bases. The CDR3 extends over 14 amino acids. The trim removed 2 bases at V and 5 bases at J, leaving 6 bases unmatched. Looked up from germline, CDR1 is SGHKS and CDR2 is YYEKEE (reference sequence).

This rearrangement joins TRBV27 to TRBJ1-1; D might be TRBD1 (5 bases). V was cut by 6 bases and J by 10 bases, with 12 bases left in between. CDR1 is MNHEY and CDR2 is SMNVEV in the germline V gene (reference sequence). The CDR3 spans 11 residues. CDR3 amino acids: CASSGGVGAFF. Written as DNA, the CDR3 is TGTGCCAGCAGCGGAGGGGTGGGAGCTTTCTTT.

The chain employs TRBV7-2 and TRBJ2-2, with TRBD2 matching over 9 bases. The CDR3 loop spans 18 amino acids. The germline gives CDR1 SGHTA, CDR2 FQGNSA. J gave up 4 bases and V 4 bases, and 13 bases lay outside the gene matches. CDR3 region: CASSSEGAGGPGTGELFF. Here the CDR3 DNA reads TGTGCCAGCAGCTCAGAAGGGGCGGGAGGGCCGGGCACCGGGGAGCTGTTTTTT.

This chain links TRBV19 with TRBJ1-5; TRBD1 aligns across 7 bases. J gave up 4 bases and V 4 bases, and 7 bases lay outside the gene matches. CDR1 and CDR2 from the germline V gene are LNHDA and SQIVND (reference sequence). This CDR3 region has 15 residues. This CDR3 reads CASSTAGGTNQPQHF. CDR3 nucleotides: TGTGCCAGTAGTACGGCAGGGGGTACGAATCAGCCCCAGCATTTT.

The chain links TRBV18 to TRBJ1-2, with a weak D call TRBD1 (5 bases). Trimming took 3 bases from V and 6 from J, leaving 8 bases between them. Per the germline V gene, CDR1 is KGHSH and CDR2 is LQKENI. The CDR3 is 12 amino acids. CDR3 loop: CASSPGGNGYTF. As DNA, the CDR3 is TGTGCCAGCTCACCCGGGGGGAATGGCTACACCTTC.

The rearrangement joins TRBV7-9 to TRBJ2-3, with a weak D call TRBD1 (6 bases). V was clipped by 4 bases and J by 0 bases, with 14 bases between them. This CDR3 has 16 residues. The germline V gene encodes CDR1 SEHNR and CDR2 FQNEAQ (reference sequence). CDR3: CASSSFGGSSTDTQYF. As DNA, the CDR3 is TGTGCCAGCAGCTCTTTTGGGGGCTCCAGCACAGATACGCAGTATTTT. Based on the CDR3 plus reference TRBV7-9 and TRBJ2-3, the full variable domain is DTGVSQNPRHKITKRGQNVTFRCDPISEHNRLYWYRQTLGQGPEFLTYFQNEAQLEKSRLLSDRFSAERPKGSFSTLEIQRTEQGDSAMYLCASSSFGGSSTDTQYFGPGTRLTVL.